The subject of this entry is one T cell receptor (beta chain). This clone's antigen is unknown. No much larger clonotype is one base removed from it; base qualities were not supplied. The sample originates from a study of blood T cell repertoires in COVID-19 (dated by TCRdb to between 2020 and 2021). Describing the broader study: Collaborator samples came from the United States, Italy and Spain and covered acute and convalescent phases of COVID-19. Samples came from the ongoing ImmuneRACE study (first 160 participants) plus 1,254 subjects from 6 global collaborators. The prospective study material was composed of cDNA or gDNA derived from T cells, B-cell-depleted T cells, or PBMCs. Sample metadata almost always included a de-identified subject ID, COVID-19 status, age in years and sex. Where available, HLA class I and class II types were taken from metadata supplied by the sample provider and were not determined by assay-based typing. The repertoires were made available in a free public database intended to serve as a resource for research on the immune response to SARS-CoV-2. Subjects who had been exposed to COVID-19, were actively infected with it, or had recovered from it provided the deeply sampled blood TCRbeta repertoires that made up the dataset.

TCRbeta CDR3 regions were amplified from genomic DNA by means of the immunoSEQ Assay, a bias-controlled multiplex PCR. The original pipeline was this. The number of nucleated cells in each sample was estimated by amplification of reference gene primers within the assay. To quantify the absolute abundance of each unique TCRbeta CDR3 rearrangement, sequence reads were collapsed and filtered. For each sample, productive Simpson clonality was calculated by taking the square root of Simpson's diversity index across productive rearrangements. TCRdb provides this immuneACCESS table in a form limited to in-frame rearrangements. Some clones are lacking; in checked studies, under half of them reflect an unresolved V gene, and why the rest are absent is not known. D and trimming come from the DNA, and the V and J calls and clone size come from that table. The sample table holds around 150,000 clones, of which approximately 84% were seen once. 3% to 4.5% of the sample lies in the top ten.

Each collaborating institution followed its own protocols to collect whole blood in K2EDTA tubes. For TCRbeta analysis, collaborators shipped samples as frozen whole blood, isolated PBMCs, or DNA extracted from either of those sample types. Study-level results and caveats: The amount of clinical and demographic metadata varied by source and participant and was provided uncurated.

This sequence was found in a woman aged 60-75 years with acute or convalescent COVID-19. Material: peripheral blood.

DNA sequence: TGTGCCAGCAGTATTTTCAGTCAGCCCCAGCATTTT. Its protein reads: CASSIFSQPQHF. The sequence is built from TRBV12-3 or TRBV12-4 and TRBJ1-5; the D gene assignment is ambiguous. Taken from cysteine to phenylalanine, the CDR3 has 12 residues. Only CDR3 DNA remains: 36 bases, in frame from the first base. The junction carries 8 bases between V and J, which are trimmed by 5 bases and 6 bases respectively.